The 15 T cell receptor beta chains below come from one sample, sequenced in a study of T cell repertoires in cytomegalovirus infection. Antigens for these TCRs are unknown. From the reads, TCRdb called clonotypes with MiXCR, one entry per CDR3 protein. The sample includes roughly 180,000 distinct CDR3 sequences, less than 25% of them seen just once. Sequenced material: CD8+ T cells from cultured PBMCs, taken from culture after CMV antigen stimulation. These receptors originate from a human donor in good health (CMV status not recorded). Some clones in this sample may be carry-over from other donors' samples.

The V and J genes are TRBV6-2 or TRBV6-3 and TRBJ2-6; D might be TRBD2 (6 bases). The CDR3 loop spans 16 amino acids. The germline CDR1 and CDR2 sequences are MNHEY and SVGEGT. V was pared by 7 bases and J by 0 bases, with 13 bases between. The CDR3 DNA follows: TGTGCCAGCATCAGCCCCGGGGGCTCTGGGGCCAACGTCCTGACTTTC. Protein product: CASISPGGSGANVLTF.

In this sample, this clonotype turned up a few times. V and J are TRBV15 and TRBJ2-3; D uncertain. V was clipped by 1 base and J by 4 bases, with 9 bases between them. The CDR3 has 14 residues. The germline gives CDR1 LNHNV, CDR2 YYDKDF (reference sequence). The CDR3 DNA reads as TGTGCCACCAGCAGAGTAGCAACGGCAGATACGCAGTATTTT. Its translation is CATSRVATADTQYF.

This clonotype was seen only a few times. The chain combines TRBV5-4 with TRBJ2-5; TRBD2 might be the D (6 bases). Trimming pared 4 bases from V and 2 bases from J, leaving 12 bases between. Looked up from germline, CDR1 is SGHNT and CDR2 is YYREEE (reference sequence). The CDR3 spans 14 residues. This CDR3 is CASSPDYLQETQYF. CDR3 bases: TGTGCCAGCAGCCCGGACTACCTACAAGAGACCCAGTACTTC.

This clonotype has just a few counts. V gene TRBV19 combines with J gene TRBJ2-6; D unresolved. Per germline, CDR1 LNHDA and CDR2 SQIVND (reference sequence). This CDR3 has 18 amino acids. The V and J ends lost 3 bases and 2 bases respectively, with 17 bases between them. CDR3 residues: CASSMWTTLEPGANVLTF. CDR3 DNA sequence: TGTGCCAGTAGTATGTGGACCACGCTGGAGCCTGGGGCCAACGTCCTGACTTTC.

V gene TRBV6-2 or TRBV6-3 combines with J gene TRBJ1-1; D possibly corresponds to TRBD1 (5 bases). The V end lost 6 bases, the J end lost 4 bases, and 12 bases lay between the germline ends. Germline assignment: CDR1 MNHEY and CDR2 SVGEGT. The CDR3 contains 13 residues. CDR3: CASSPGWATEAFF. CDR3 in DNA: TGTGCCAGCAGCCCAGGGTGGGCCACTGAAGCTTTCTTT.

This clonotype was picked up many times. At one end, the junction sequence differs from germline, possibly due to a read error. V gene TRBV10-1 combines with J gene TRBJ2-5; tentatively, D is TRBD1 (5 bases). The CDR3 covers 11 residues. CDR1 is WNHNN and CDR2 is SYGVQD in the germline V gene (reference sequence). The CDR3 protein is CASSDSAGQSF. The CDR3 DNA sequence: TGCGCCAGCAGTGACTCAGCAGGGCAGAGCTTC.

The J gene is TRBJ1-2, the V gene TRBV7-2; 11 bases match TRBD1. CDR3 length: 14 residues. CDR1 and CDR2 (germline): SGHTA, FQGNSA. Losses at the gene ends were 5 bases for V and 8 bases for J; bases not matched to a gene: 7. For the CDR3, the DNA is TGTGCCAGCAGCATGGGACAGGGGGAGAGAGGCTACACCTTC. This codes for CASSMGQGERGYTF.

This clonotype has just a few counts. The genes are TRBV4-3 and TRBJ2-7; the D call may be TRBD1 or TRBD2 (5 bases each). Trimming took 0 bases from V and 1 from J, leaving 13 bases between them. Germline CDR1 reads LGHNA; CDR2 reads YSLEER. The CDR3 has 16 amino acids. The CDR3 sequence: CASSQERGVSSYEQYF. DNA for the CDR3: TGCGCCAGCAGCCAAGAACGAGGGGTTAGTTCCTACGAGCAGTACTTC.

The genes are TRBV4-2 and TRBJ2-7; 8 nucleotides agree with TRBD2. The germline V gene encodes CDR1 LGHNA and CDR2 YNFKEQ. The CDR3 runs to 14 residues. V shed 4 bases, J shed 3 bases, and the junction held 5 bases outside the gene matches. The CDR3 here is CASSRGGPLYEQYF. The CDR3 DNA sequence: TGTGCCAGCAGCCGCGGGGGGCCCCTCTACGAGCAGTACTTC.

The table lists this clonotype with a few counts. The chain recombines TRBV11-2 with TRBJ2-4; D call uncertain. Germline CDR1 is SGHAT and CDR2 is FQNNGV. V was cut by 1 base and J by 8 bases, with 24 bases left in between. There are 18 residues in the CDR3. The CDR3 DNA sequence: TGTGCCAGCAGCTTAGGAGATACATTCTGGACGGCGGTGGACATTCAGTACTTC. This gives the protein CASSLGDTFWTAVDIQYF.

Only a few counts were recorded for this clonotype. The genes are TRBV29-1 and TRBJ1-2, with 7 nucleotides matching TRBD1. CDR1 is SQVTM and CDR2 is ANQGSEA in the germline V gene. This CDR3 region has 12 residues. V shed 7 bases and J 3 bases; nucleotides not matched to a gene: 5. The CDR3 DNA reads as TGCAGCGGAGACAGGGACGACTATGGCTACACCTTC. Translated, it gives CSGDRDDYGYTF. Filled out from reference TRBV29-1 and TRBJ1-2, the complete variable domain reads SAVISQKPSRDICQRGTSLTIQCQVDSQVTMMFWYRQQPGQSLTLIATANQGSEATYESGFVIDKFPISRPNLTFSTLTVSNMSPEDSSIYLCSGDRDDYGYTFGSGTRLTVV.

The rearrangement uses TRBV7-6 and TRBJ1-1; D unclear. The CDR3 sequence is 11 residues long. V was cut by 4 bases and J by 11 bases, with 11 bases left in between. The V gene's germline CDR1 is SGHVS and CDR2 FNYEAQ. The CDR3 sequence: CASSSTTDAFF. CDR3 bases: TGTGCCAGCAGCTCAACGACGGATGCTTTCTTT.

This clonotype was seen only a few times. The CDR3 sequence is CASSLAWDPATNEKLFF. DNA for the CDR3: TGTGCCAGCAGTTTAGCCTGGGACCCCGCAACTAATGAAAAACTGTTTTTT. This chain connects TRBV27 to TRBJ1-4, with D maybe TRBD1 (5 bases). The germline V gene encodes CDR1 MNHEY and CDR2 SMNVEV (reference sequence). The CDR3 is 17 residues long. V lost 2 bases and J lost 0, with 13 bases in between.

The table lists this clonotype with a few counts. The chain recombines TRBV28 with TRBJ2-1; D is possibly TRBD2 (7 bases). The CDR3 length is 16 residues. V was trimmed by 5 bases and J by 4 bases, leaving 18 bases between them. Per the germline V gene, CDR1 is MDHEN and CDR2 is SYDVKM. Here the CDR3 reads CASSPLGEGGYNEQFF. In DNA, the CDR3 is TGTGCCAGCAGTCCCCTGGGGGAGGGGGGTTACAATGAGCAGTTCTTC.

The sample holds a few counts of this clonotype. This chain joins TRBV15 and TRBJ2-1, with D possibly TRBD1 on 5 matching bases. The CDR3 is 15 residues long. Germline V CDR1 and CDR2: LNHNV, YYDKDF (reference sequence). V lost 5 bases to trimming and J lost 0 bases, with 11 bases between them. The CDR3: CATSEGQSSYNEQFF. CDR3 in DNA: TGTGCCACCAGCGAAGGACAAAGCTCCTACAATGAGCAGTTCTTC.